The present TCR beta chain was sequenced within a study of shared clonotypes between healthy human individuals. Study findings and constraints: Relative to memory subsets, naive subsets generally showed larger estimated richness. Across a handful of donors, naive CD4 shared roughly 5.1%, naive CD8 less than 4%, memory CD4 more than 2%, memory CD8 more than 0.35%.

It was 200 ng DNA, around 33,000 T cell genomes, that sorted-subset replicate PCRs used. The assay was immunoSEQ multiplex PCR, and TCRdb's table has in-frame clones only and misses some. The sample has about 2.1 million clones, about 94% seen once. The length of the CDR3 is 16 residues. Germline CDR1 SEHNR, CDR2 FQNEAQ (reference sequence). V gave up 5 bases and J gave up 4 bases, with 18 bases separating them. In the case of this clone: Its antigen is unidentified.

CD8 cells classed as naive were CD45RO-negative and positively selected for CCR7, excluding terminally differentiated effector memory CD45RA+ cells. The gene calls are TRBV7-9 and TRBJ1-3; D is unclear. The sequence was obtained from a man aged 18 to 35 in good health. Some clones in this sample may be carry-over from other donors' samples. The sequenced sample consisted of naive CD8+ T cells from PBMCs. The DNA for the CDR3 is TGTGCCAGCAGCACACCCAGCGCGCCGCGGGGAAACACCATATATTTT. Translated: CASSTPSAPRGNTIYF.